These T cell receptor beta chains were read from a single sample in a study of T cells in Graves' hyperthyroidism and ophthalmopathy. MiXCR, run by TCRdb on the multiplex PCR reads, gives a single entry per CDR3 protein. The sample has approximately 200,000 distinct CDR3 sequences, about a sixth seen once. Sequenced sample: blood. These receptors originate from a man aged 40-49 years with Graves' hyperthyroidism. Each CDR3 is given with its conserved first and last residue. D genes are given only for firm matches.

j_gene	d_gene	v_gene	CDR3aa
TRBJ2-3	-	TRBV9	CASSVPPDTQYF
TRBJ2-2	-	TRBV20-1	CSAQRTVGSGELFF
TRBJ2-7	TRBD1	TRBV7-6	CASSPGQLGYEQYF
TRBJ2-2	-	TRBV29-1	CSVEGPGGLNTGELFF
TRBJ1-5	-	TRBV30	CAWSVRENQPQHF
TRBJ2-2	TRBD2	TRBV3-1	CASSLGLGTGELFF
TRBJ1-3	-	TRBV6-1	CASSLSGGNTIYF
TRBJ2-5	TRBD1	TRBV20-1	CSARDQGVGGQETQYF
TRBJ2-7	TRBD2	TRBV2	CASSERLAGGYEQYF
TRBJ2-7	-	TRBV11-3	CASSLADSSYEQYF
TRBJ2-3	TRBD2	TRBV28	CASSTAVAGGQDTQYF
TRBJ1-2	TRBD1	TRBV28	CASSYTGDGYTF
TRBJ2-6	-	TRBV5-1	CASSAQGSGANVLTF
TRBJ1-2	-	TRBV10-2	CASSAVQGSRGYTF
TRBJ2-1	-	TRBV5-8	CASNFTTGPRREQFF
TRBJ2-3	TRBD2	TRBV7-3	CASSNLAGGPIADTQYF
TRBJ1-1	-	TRBV9	CASNRGGSDTEAFF
TRBJ2-5	TRBD2	TRBV7-3	CASSVTSAQETQYF
TRBJ1-5	-	TRBV3-1	CASSRTTAVNQPQHF
TRBJ2-1	-	TRBV7-9	CASSRVSTNNNEQFF
TRBJ1-5	-	TRBV7-9	CASSSTAGGSNQPQHF
TRBJ1-2	-	TRBV30	CAGGVAAGGYGYTF
TRBJ2-3	-	TRBV3-2	CASSQDQEDYRPTSTDTQYF
TRBJ2-4	-	TRBV2	CASTGGGGKNIQYF
TRBJ2-2	-	TRBV7-2	CASSPGAGELFF
TRBJ2-5	TRBD2	TRBV20-1	CSAERLAGAKTQYF
TRBJ2-1	-	TRBV7-2	CASSPHRENEQFF
TRBJ2-5	TRBD1	TRBV18	CASSRQGRETQYF
TRBJ2-5	-	TRBV7-9	CASSLARGNRALGETQYF
TRBJ2-1	-	TRBV6-2/TRBV6-3	CASSYRQENNEQFF
TRBJ2-3	TRBD1	TRBV29-1	CSVRTGDTQYF
TRBJ2-3	-	TRBV29-1	CSVESRGIDTQYF
TRBJ2-2	-	TRBV7-9	CASSLLNTGELFF
TRBJ2-5	-	TRBV6-2/TRBV6-3	CASSYSSSRRETQYF
TRBJ2-7	-	TRBV7-8	CASSLPWLSYEQYF
TRBJ2-7	TRBD2	TRBV18	CASSPIVAGDEQYF
TRBJ2-2	-	TRBV10-1	CASSGRGANTGELFF
TRBJ1-1	-	TRBV5-1	CASSLGPFEAFF
TRBJ1-6	TRBD1	TRBV20-1	CSANRDRDDSPLHF
TRBJ1-5	-	TRBV6-6	CASSYTADNQPQHF
TRBJ1-6	TRBD1	TRBV2	CASIGDRGRPLHF
TRBJ2-5	-	TRBV7-3	CASSLVGVEETQYF
TRBJ2-5	-	TRBV9	CASSVGGSSGETQYF
TRBJ1-5	TRBD1	TRBV2	CASSPLHLESRGTSNQPQHF
TRBJ2-1	TRBD2	TRBV6-1	CASSETPSGGAYNEQFF
TRBJ2-6	-	TRBV7-2	CASSLRGGANVLTF
TRBJ2-7	TRBD1	TRBV7-2	CASSLFGTANYEQYF
TRBJ2-7	-	TRBV3-1	CASSRQEGYEQYF
TRBJ2-3	TRBD1	TRBV6-1	CASSVQTGTGSDTQYF
TRBJ2-7	-	TRBV27	CASCPSGSSYEQYF
TRBJ2-2	TRBD1	TRBV20-1	CSARDRVRGLGGELFF
TRBJ2-1	TRBD2	TRBV2	CASRNPGTSGGTSRNEQFF
TRBJ2-3	-	TRBV12-3/TRBV12-4	CASSLTLGDTQYF
TRBJ2-7	TRBD1	TRBV10-3	CAIKGQGTSNEQYF
TRBJ1-3	-	TRBV27	CASSNTGLTGNTIYF
TRBJ2-7	TRBD1	TRBV19	CASRDPGQGSYEQYF
TRBJ2-5	TRBD1	TRBV12-3/TRBV12-4	CASSLQWDRGRETQYF
TRBJ1-1	TRBD1	TRBV7-2	CASSWDRDMNTEAFF
TRBJ1-1	-	TRBV6-1	CASRGQGRVTEAFF
TRBJ2-3	-	TRBV9	CASSPGGRDTQYF